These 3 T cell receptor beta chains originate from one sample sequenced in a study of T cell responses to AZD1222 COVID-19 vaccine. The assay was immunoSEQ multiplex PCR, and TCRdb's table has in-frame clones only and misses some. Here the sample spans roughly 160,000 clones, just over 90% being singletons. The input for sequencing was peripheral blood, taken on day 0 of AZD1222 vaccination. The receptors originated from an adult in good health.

CDR3 coding DNA: TGTGCCAGCAGTTATCTCGCAGGATTTTACAATGAGCAGTTCTTC. Protein: CASSYLAGFYNEQFF. This chain connects TRBV6-5 to TRBJ2-1; D gene uncertain. The CDR3 loop spans 15 amino acids. Germline V lookup: CDR1 MNHEY, CDR2 SVGAGI. Trimming cost V 3 bases and J 4 bases, with 13 bases left between them.

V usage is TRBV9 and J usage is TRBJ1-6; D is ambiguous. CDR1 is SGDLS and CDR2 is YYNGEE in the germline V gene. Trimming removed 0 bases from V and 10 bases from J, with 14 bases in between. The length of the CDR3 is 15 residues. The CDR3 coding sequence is TGTGCCAGCAGCGTAGAAGGAAGGGATGGATCACCCCTCCACTTT. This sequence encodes CASSVEGRDGSPLHF.

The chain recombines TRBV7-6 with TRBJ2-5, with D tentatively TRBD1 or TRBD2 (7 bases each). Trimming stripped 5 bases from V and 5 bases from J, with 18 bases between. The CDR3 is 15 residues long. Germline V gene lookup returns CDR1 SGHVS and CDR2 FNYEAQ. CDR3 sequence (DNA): TGTGCCAGCAGCCTACGGGAGGACAGGAAGGAGACCCAGTACTTC. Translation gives CASSLREDRKETQYF.